This entry lists 18 T cell receptor beta chains sequenced from one sample in a study of blood T cell repertoires in COVID-19. Assay: immunoSEQ multiplex PCR; the TCRdb copy retains only in-frame clones and omits some. The sample consists of some 210,000 clones, around 80% of them appearing once. The material sequenced was peripheral blood. The source of these receptors is a man over 45 with active or convalescent COVID-19.

The chain recombines TRBV7-2 with TRBJ1-2, with a weak D call TRBD1 (6 bases). The CDR3 contains 16 residues. V was cut by 1 base and J by 0 bases, with 12 bases left in between. CDR1 and CDR2 from the germline V gene are SGHTA and FQGNSA. Here the CDR3 reads CASSLGRGRANYGYTF. The CDR3 DNA reads TGTGCCAGCAGCTTAGGCAGGGGACGGGCTAACTATGGCTACACCTTC.

The chain employs TRBV18 and TRBJ2-1; 12 bases line up with TRBD2. The CDR3 runs to 20 residues. The germline CDR1 and CDR2 sequences are KGHSH and LQKENI. V lost 5 bases to trimming and J lost 0 bases; unmatched junction nucleotides: 14. The CDR3 sequence is CASSGPGLAGWWSSYNEQFF. The CDR3 region has the DNA TGTGCCAGCTCAGGACCGGGACTAGCGGGTTGGTGGAGCTCCTACAATGAGCAGTTCTTC. The variable domain in full, with the rest retrieved from reference TRBV18 and TRBJ2-1, is NAGVMQNPRHLVRRRGQEARLRCSPMKGHSHVYWYRQLPEEGLKFMVYLQKENIIDESGMPKERFSAEFPKEGPSILRIQQVVRGDSAAYFCASSGPGLAGWWSSYNEQFFGPGTRLTVL.

The chain links TRBV7-9 to TRBJ1-2; D is undetermined. Germline CDR1 is SEHNR and CDR2 is FQNEAQ (reference sequence). Trimming stripped 3 bases from V and 8 bases from J, with 13 bases between. This CDR3 has 13 amino acids. Here the CDR3 reads CASSFTGRGGYTF. The CDR3 DNA reads TGTGCCAGCAGCTTCACGGGTCGAGGAGGCTACACCTTC.

J is TRBJ1-2 and V is TRBV28; 12 bases fit TRBD1. CDR1 is MDHEN and CDR2 is SYDVKM in the germline V gene. This CDR3 contains 15 residues. V shed 3 bases, J shed 8 bases, and the junction held 7 bases outside the gene matches. The chain's CDR3 is CASSFRGTGGQGYTF. Here the CDR3 DNA reads TGTGCCAGCAGTTTTCGAGGGACAGGGGGCCAGGGCTACACCTTC.

The chain uses TRBV11-2 and TRBJ2-1; perhaps TRBD1 as D (6 bases). CDR3 length: 16 residues. In germline, CDR1 is SGHAT, CDR2 FQNNGV. Trimming took off 5 bases at V and 6 bases at J, with 20 bases between the two ends. The CDR3 DNA reads as TGTGCCAGCAGCGAACCGGGACATACGAGGGGCAATGAGCAGTTCTTC. It codes for CASSEPGHTRGNEQFF.

The rearrangement joins TRBV5-6 to TRBJ2-7; 7 bases map to TRBD1. The junction had 4 bases not matched to a gene; V was cut back by 3 bases and J by 4 bases. Looked up from germline, CDR1 is SGHDT and CDR2 is YYEEEE. The CDR3 is 13 residues long. The CDR3 coding sequence is TGTGCCAGCAGCTGGGACAGAGGGTACGAGCAGTACTTC. This codes for CASSWDRGYEQYF.

The chain is built from TRBV12-5 and TRBJ1-2, with unresolved D. This CDR3 spans 11 amino acids. The V and J ends lost 5 bases and 8 bases respectively, with 9 bases between them. CDR1 and CDR2 (germline): LGHNT, FRNRAP. Here the CDR3 reads CASGLTGGYTF. DNA for the CDR3: TGTGCTAGTGGTCTGACGGGGGGCTACACCTTC.

In its sample, this clone was seen a few times. The rearrangement links TRBV7-6 to TRBJ2-7; perhaps TRBD1 as D (5 bases). The V end was cut by 0 bases, the J end by 2 bases, with 14 bases between. The V gene's germline CDR1 is SGHVS and CDR2 FNYEAQ. The CDR3 is 16 residues long. The CDR3 bases are TGTGCCAGCAGCTTAGCGCCGGCAGGGTCGACCTACGAGCAGTACTTC. This sequence encodes CASSLAPAGSTYEQYF.

The chain is built from TRBV5-1 and TRBJ1-2; D is uncertain. Germline lookup yields CDR1 SGHRS and CDR2 YFSETQ. This CDR3 contains 15 residues. Trimming shortened V by 0 bases and J by 0 bases, and 9 bases separated the two germline ends. As DNA, the CDR3 is TGCGCCAGCAGCTTGGTAGCAGAGTCTAACTATGGCTACACCTTC. Protein: CASSLVAESNYGYTF.

The chain links TRBV28 to TRBJ2-1; no firm D call. There are 14 residues in the CDR3. Germline CDR1 is MDHEN and CDR2 is SYDVKM. The V end was cut by 6 bases, the J end by 0 bases, with 9 bases between. CDR3 nucleotide sequence: TGTGCCAGCAGCCCTCCGGGCTCCTACAATGAGCAGTTCTTC. This translates into CASSPPGSYNEQFF.

The V and J genes are TRBV4-1 and TRBJ2-2; 11 nucleotides line up with TRBD2. Germline trimming cut 4 bases from V and 0 bases from J; bases unmatched to any gene: 1. In germline, CDR1 is MGHRA, CDR2 YSYEKL. This CDR3 spans 16 amino acids. The CDR3 DNA reads as TGCGCCAGCAGCCTGACTAGCGGGGCGAACACCGGGGAGCTGTTTTTT. Translated, it gives CASSLTSGANTGELFF.

The DNA of the CDR3 is TGTGCCAGCAGTTTATCCGGGACAGGGTTTTTGGGCACTGAAGCTTTCTTT. Its translation: CASSLSGTGFLGTEAFF. V gene TRBV27 combines with J gene TRBJ1-1; 9 nucleotides align to TRBD1. Germline CDR1 MNHEY, CDR2 SMNVEV (reference sequence). The trim removed 0 bases at V and 4 bases at J, leaving 9 bases unmatched. There are 17 residues in the CDR3.

This chain uses TRBV2 with TRBJ1-6; no clear D gene. Germline CDR1 reads SNHLY; CDR2 reads FYNNEI. The CDR3 runs 14 residues. V was pared by 1 base and J by 9 bases, with 10 bases between. CDR3 amino acids: CASSEEGSGSPLHF. In nucleotides, the CDR3 is TGTGCCAGCAGTGAAGAAGGGAGTGGTTCACCCCTCCACTTT.

This sequence joins TRBV5-1 and TRBJ1-6; possible D gene TRBD1, 5 bases. The germline CDR1 and CDR2 sequences are SGHRS and YFSETQ. This CDR3 contains 15 residues. Trimming stripped 4 bases from V and 6 bases from J, with 14 bases between. The CDR3 protein is CASSLMGQVNSPLHF. The CDR3 DNA sequence: TGCGCCAGCAGCCTTATGGGGCAGGTTAATTCACCCCTCCACTTT.

A few counts support this clone. The J gene is TRBJ1-2, the V gene TRBV29-1, with 11 bases aligning to TRBD1. Per the germline V gene, CDR1 is SQVTM and CDR2 is ANQGSEA. This CDR3 contains 13 residues. V gave up 6 bases and J gave up 8 bases; unmatched junction bases: 8. CDR3 residues: CSVSPGQGVGYTF. CDR3 in DNA: TGCAGCGTGTCTCCGGGACAGGGGGTGGGCTACACCTTC.

This chain connects TRBV7-8 to TRBJ2-1; tentative D call: TRBD2 (6 bases). The V end was cut by 4 bases, the J end by 8 bases, with 21 bases between. Germline V gives CDR1 SGHVS, CDR2 FQNEAQ. CDR3 length: 16 amino acids. The CDR3 sequence: CASSSMVEGRGDEQFF. DNA of the CDR3: TGTGCCAGCAGCTCCATGGTGGAGGGCCGTGGCGATGAGCAGTTCTTC.

This clone was seen a few times. The chain links TRBV5-1 to TRBJ1-3; 7 nucleotides match TRBD1. The CDR3 spans 15 residues. Germline CDR1 is SGHRS and CDR2 is YFSETQ. V dropped 4 bases and J dropped 4; count of bases not matched to a gene: 8. The CDR3 nucleotides are TGCGCCAGCAGCACCCGACAGGGAGGAGGAAACACCATATATTTT. It yields the protein CASSTRQGGGNTIYF.

The gene calls are TRBV19 and TRBJ1-5; TRBD1 matches at 9 bases. The CDR3 loop spans 16 amino acids. With 5 bases clipped from V and 5 bases from J, the junction kept 10 bases outside the gene matches. Germline V gene sequence: CDR1 LNHDA, CDR2 SQIVND (reference sequence). The CDR3, as DNA: TGTGCCAGTAGTCCTTCGGACAGGGGAAGATATCAGCCCCAGCATTTT. Translating it yields CASSPSDRGRYQPQHF. Variable domain in full (rest from reference TRBV19 and TRBJ1-5): DGGITQSPKYLFRKEGQNVTLSCEQNLNHDAMYWYRQDPGQGLRLIYYSQIVNDFQKGDIAEGYSVSREKKESFPLTVTSAQKNPTAFYLCASSPSDRGRYQPQHFGDGTRLSIL.